This T cell receptor (beta chain) originates from a study of Graves' ophthalmopathy and Graves' hyperthyroidism. Study-level information: Pretreatment peripheral blood was obtained at initial diagnosis.

Notes on the study in general: Between ophthalmopathy and stable hyperthyroidism, a 13-signature model drew a separation with approximately 87% sensitivity and about 80% specificity.

PBMCs were isolated by Ficoll-Paque density gradient centrifugation, using more than 8.5 ml of fresh peripheral blood as the starting material. CDR1 and CDR2 from the germline V gene are SQVTM and ANQGSEA. V shed 4 bases and J shed 4 bases, with 13 bases lying between them. The CDR3 length is 13 residues. The authors amplified TCR beta CDR3 regions, and they did so from RNA transcripts for repertoire sequencing. The library came from an HTBI-primed first-round RT-PCR and a second-round multiplex PCR. TCRdb re-called the multiplex PCR reads with MiXCR, one entry per CDR3 protein. The sample lists about 700,000 distinct CDR3 sequences; about two fifths were seen once. Comments on this clonotype: Its antigen is undetermined.

This TCR came from an adult man with Graves' ophthalmopathy. Sequenced material: peripheral blood. The chain has TRBV29-1 and TRBJ1-2, with D tentatively TRBD1 (5 bases). The CDR3 bases are TGCAGCGTTGCTGGGCAGGGAACCTATGGCTACACCTTC. Encoded protein: CSVAGQGTYGYTF.